A single sample gave rise to the 14 T cell receptor beta chains below, sequenced in a study of T cell changes during pregnancy in multiple sclerosis (dated 2019 in TCRdb). The method was the immunoSEQ multiplex PCR assay. TCRdb mirrors the immuneACCESS table, restricted to in-frame sequences. Some clones are absent from its copies; in checked studies, under half trace to an unresolved V gene, and the reason for the others is unknown. For this sample the table gives about 49,000 clones, of which under 95% were detected only once. Jointly, the top ten make up roughly 5.4% of the sample. This material consisted of CD8+ T cells from peripheral blood mononuclear cells, taken before pregnancy. Receptors originate from a female donor with multiple sclerosis, enrolled in a pregnancy study.

The chain has TRBV4-3 and TRBJ2-7; 7 bases match TRBD1. The CDR3 consists of 15 residues. Trimming at V came to 1 base and at J to 1 base, leaving 4 bases not matched to a gene. Germline V gene sequence: CDR1 LGHNA, CDR2 YSLEER. The CDR3 loop reads CASSQGTGLSYEQYF. The CDR3 DNA sequence: TGCGCCAGCAGCCAAGGGACAGGACTGTCCTACGAGCAGTACTTC.

The chain carries TRBV5-1 and TRBJ2-7; 8 positions agree with TRBD1. The CDR3 consists of 15 residues. Germline CDR1 reads SGHRS; CDR2 reads YFSETQ. Losses at the gene ends were 5 bases for V and 2 bases for J; bases not matched to a gene: 9. CDR3 coding DNA: TGCGCCAGCAGAACAGGGACAGGAGGTACCTACGAGCAGTACTTC. Its protein product is CASRTGTGGTYEQYF.

The chain recombines TRBV7-8 with TRBJ2-7; D is unclear. This CDR3 comprises 13 residues. V lost 1 base and J lost 3, with 7 bases in between. Germline-derived CDR1 and CDR2 are SGHVS and FQNEAQ. DNA of the CDR3: TGTGCCAGCAGCTTAGACGCAGACTACGAGCAGTACTTC. It specifies CASSLDADYEQYF.

The chain uses TRBV2 and TRBJ2-5; unclear D gene. The CDR3 has 15 residues. Deletions cut 8 bases from V and 0 bases from J, with 16 bases between. Germline loops: CDR1 SNHLY, CDR2 FYNNEI. The CDR3 is CASRRRPRYQETQYF. DNA of the CDR3: TGTGCCAGCCGCCGGAGACCTAGGTACCAAGAGACCCAGTACTTC.

The chain carries TRBV11-2 and TRBJ2-7; possibly TRBD2 for D (6 bases). The CDR3 contains 14 residues. Germline V lookup: CDR1 SGHAT, CDR2 FQNNGV. This CDR3 is CATAPLAPSYEQYF. CDR3 DNA sequence: TGTGCTACAGCGCCGCTAGCGCCGAGCTACGAGCAGTACTTC.

The chain carries TRBV4-2 and TRBJ2-1; 11 bases fit TRBD2. The germline V gene encodes CDR1 LGHNA and CDR2 YNFKEQ. The junction had 4 bases not matched to a gene; V was cut back by 2 bases and J by 4 bases. This CDR3 is built from 16 residues. The CDR3 nucleotides read TGTGCCAGCAGCCAATCTAGCGGGAGGTCGTACAATGAGCAGTTCTTC. Its protein is CASSQSSGRSYNEQFF.

The chain couples TRBV4-3 to TRBJ2-1, with D unresolved. The CDR3 runs 15 residues. Per the germline V gene, CDR1 is LGHNA and CDR2 is YSLEER. Trimming stripped 1 base from V and 7 bases from J, with 14 bases between. DNA of the CDR3: TGCGCCAGCAGCCAAGCTCAGGCGAGTCGTAATGAGCAGTTCTTC. It is translated as CASSQAQASRNEQFF.

V gene TRBV4-1 combines with J gene TRBJ2-6; 11 nucleotides line up with TRBD1. Trimming cost V 3 bases and J 0 bases; bases outside gene matches: 1. Per the germline V gene, CDR1 is MGHRA and CDR2 is YSYEKL. The CDR3 runs to 17 residues. The CDR3 sequence: CASSQGQGGSGANVLTF. CDR3 nucleotides: TGCGCCAGCAGCCAGGGACAGGGGGGCTCTGGGGCCAACGTCCTGACTTTC.

The chain combines TRBV19 with TRBJ2-5; no clear D gene. CDR1 is LNHDA and CDR2 is SQIVND in the germline V gene (reference sequence). V lost 5 bases and J 5 bases, leaving 6 bases between the germline ends. The CDR3 loop spans 11 amino acids. The CDR3 loop reads CASSSQETQYF. For the CDR3, the DNA is TGTGCCAGTAGTTCCCAGGAGACCCAGTACTTC.

This clone was seen a single time. This sequence joins TRBV7-9 and TRBJ2-7, with a possible D match to TRBD2 (5 bases). Trimming cost V 6 bases and J 3 bases, with 18 bases left between them. CDR3 length: 15 amino acids. Germline V CDR1 and CDR2: SEHNR, FQNEAQ (reference sequence). CDR3 loop: CASSRVRGDFYEQYF. For the CDR3, the DNA is TGTGCCAGCAGTAGAGTCCGGGGTGATTTCTACGAGCAGTACTTC. Together with reference TRBV7-9 and TRBJ2-7, the CDR3 gives the full variable domain: DTGVSQNPRHKITKRGQNVTFRCDPISEHNRLYWYRQTLGQGPEFLTYFQNEAQLEKSRLLSDRFSAERPKGSFSTLEIQRTEQGDSAMYLCASSRVRGDFYEQYFGPGTRLTVT.

This clone was counted a single time. The V and J genes are TRBV28 and TRBJ1-2; 7 bases line up with TRBD1. Germline CDR1 and CDR2: MDHEN and SYDVKM. Germline trimming cut 2 bases from V and 0 bases from J; bases unmatched to any gene: 15. The CDR3 consists of 19 residues. CDR3 sequence reads: CASSLVEGQTNPPNYGYTF. The CDR3 DNA reads TGTGCCAGCAGTTTAGTCGAGGGACAGACTAATCCCCCTAACTATGGCTACACCTTC.

The V gene is TRBV10-3, the J gene TRBJ1-2, with 7 bases identical to TRBD1. V shed 6 bases and J 4 bases; nucleotides not matched to a gene: 14. Germline CDR1 is ENHRY and CDR2 is SYGVKD. The CDR3 loop spans 16 amino acids. CDR3 sequence: CAIRLRTGGLTYGYTF. The CDR3 DNA reads TGTGCCATCAGACTCCGGACAGGCGGGTTGACCTATGGCTACACCTTC.

J is TRBJ2-1 and V is TRBV4-1; TRBD1 is a possible D gene (5 bases). This CDR3 is 16 amino acids long. V gave up 3 bases and J gave up 0 bases, with 12 bases separating them. Germline values: CDR1 MGHRA, CDR2 YSYEKL. Here the CDR3 reads CASSQLWGLSYNEQFF. The CDR3 DNA sequence: TGCGCCAGCAGCCAGTTGTGGGGCCTCTCCTACAATGAGCAGTTCTTC.

This chain uses TRBV12-5 with TRBJ2-3, with 13 positions matching TRBD2. CDR3 length equals 16 residues. CDR1 LGHNT and CDR2 FRNRAP come from the germline V gene. The ends lost 4 bases at V and 3 bases at J; junction bases unmatched: 4. CDR3 loop: CASGSWTSGSTDTQYF. The CDR3 bases are TGTGCTAGTGGTTCCTGGACTAGCGGGAGTACAGATACGCAGTATTTT.